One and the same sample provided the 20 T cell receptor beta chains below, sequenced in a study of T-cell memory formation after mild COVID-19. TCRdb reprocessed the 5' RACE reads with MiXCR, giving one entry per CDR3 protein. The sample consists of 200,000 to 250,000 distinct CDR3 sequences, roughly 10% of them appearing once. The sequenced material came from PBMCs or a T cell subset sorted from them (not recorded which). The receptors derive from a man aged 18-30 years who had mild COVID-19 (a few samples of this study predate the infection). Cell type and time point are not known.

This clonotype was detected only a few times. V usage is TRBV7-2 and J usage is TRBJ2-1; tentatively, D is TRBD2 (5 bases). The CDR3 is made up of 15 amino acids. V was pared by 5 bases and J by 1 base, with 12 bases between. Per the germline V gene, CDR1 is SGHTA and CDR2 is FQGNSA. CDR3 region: CASSRRTGSYNEQFF. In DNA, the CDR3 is TGTGCCAGCAGCAGGAGGACGGGGTCCTACAATGAGCAGTTCTTC. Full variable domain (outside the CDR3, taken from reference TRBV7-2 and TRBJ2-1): GAGVSQSPSNKVTEKGKDVELRCDPISGHTALYWYRQSLGQGLEFLIYFQGNSAPDKSGLPSDRFSAERTGGSVSTLTIQRTQQEDSAVYLCASSRRTGSYNEQFFGPGTRLTVL.

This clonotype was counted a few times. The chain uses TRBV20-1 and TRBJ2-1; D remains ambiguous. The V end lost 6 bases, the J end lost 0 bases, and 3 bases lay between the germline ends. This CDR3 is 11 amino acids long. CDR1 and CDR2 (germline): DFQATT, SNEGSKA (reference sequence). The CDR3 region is CSAGSYNEQFF. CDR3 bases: TGCAGTGCGGGCTCCTACAATGAGCAGTTCTTC.

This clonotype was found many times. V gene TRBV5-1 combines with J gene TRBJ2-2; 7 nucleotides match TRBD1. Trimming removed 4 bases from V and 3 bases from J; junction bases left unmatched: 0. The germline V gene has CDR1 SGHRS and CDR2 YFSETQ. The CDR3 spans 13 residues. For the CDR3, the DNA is TGCGCCAGCAGCGGGACAGACACCGGGGAGCTGTTTTTT. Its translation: CASSGTDTGELFF.

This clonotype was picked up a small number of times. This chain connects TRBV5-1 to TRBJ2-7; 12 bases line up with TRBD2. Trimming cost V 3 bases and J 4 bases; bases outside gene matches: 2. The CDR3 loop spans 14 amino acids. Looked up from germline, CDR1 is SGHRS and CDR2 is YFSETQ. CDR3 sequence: CASSSGLAGYEQYF. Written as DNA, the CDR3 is TGCGCCAGCAGCTCTGGACTAGCGGGGTACGAGCAGTACTTC.

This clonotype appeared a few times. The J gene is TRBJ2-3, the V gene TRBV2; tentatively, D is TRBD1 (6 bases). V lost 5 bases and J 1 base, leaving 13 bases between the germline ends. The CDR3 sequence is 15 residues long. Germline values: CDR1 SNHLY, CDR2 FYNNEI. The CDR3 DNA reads TGTGCCAGCAGTTCCCAGGGGATGGGCACAGATACGCAGTATTTT. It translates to CASSSQGMGTDTQYF.

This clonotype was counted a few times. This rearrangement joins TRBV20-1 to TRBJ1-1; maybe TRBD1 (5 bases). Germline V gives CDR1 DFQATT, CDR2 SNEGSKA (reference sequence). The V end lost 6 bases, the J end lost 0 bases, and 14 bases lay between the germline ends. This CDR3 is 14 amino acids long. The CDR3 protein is CSAPQGSLNTEAFF. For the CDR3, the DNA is TGCAGTGCCCCGCAGGGTTCGCTGAACACTGAAGCTTTCTTT.

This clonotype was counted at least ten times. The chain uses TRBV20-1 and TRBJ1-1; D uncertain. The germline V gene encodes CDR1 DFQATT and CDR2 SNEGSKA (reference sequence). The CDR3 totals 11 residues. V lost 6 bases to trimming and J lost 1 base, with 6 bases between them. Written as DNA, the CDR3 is TGCAGTGCGACTCAGAACACTGAAGCTTTCTTT. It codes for CSATQNTEAFF.

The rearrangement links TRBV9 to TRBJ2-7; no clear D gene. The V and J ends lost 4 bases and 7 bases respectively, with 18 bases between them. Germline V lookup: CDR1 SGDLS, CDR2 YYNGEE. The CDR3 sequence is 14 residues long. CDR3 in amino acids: CASSLVGRMREQYV. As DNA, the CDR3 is TGTGCCAGCAGCCTAGTTGGCAGGATGAGGGAGCAGTACGTC.

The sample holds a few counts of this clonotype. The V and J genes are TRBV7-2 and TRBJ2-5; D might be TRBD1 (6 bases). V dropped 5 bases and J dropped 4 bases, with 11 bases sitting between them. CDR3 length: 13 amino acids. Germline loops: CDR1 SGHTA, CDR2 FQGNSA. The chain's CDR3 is CASSIQGLETQYF. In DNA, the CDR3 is TGTGCCAGCAGCATACAGGGTCTAGAGACCCAGTACTTC. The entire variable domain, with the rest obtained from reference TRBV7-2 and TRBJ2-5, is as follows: GAGVSQSPSNKVTEKGKDVELRCDPISGHTALYWYRQSLGQGLEFLIYFQGNSAPDKSGLPSDRFSAERTGGSVSTLTIQRTQQEDSAVYLCASSIQGLETQYFGPGTRLLVL.

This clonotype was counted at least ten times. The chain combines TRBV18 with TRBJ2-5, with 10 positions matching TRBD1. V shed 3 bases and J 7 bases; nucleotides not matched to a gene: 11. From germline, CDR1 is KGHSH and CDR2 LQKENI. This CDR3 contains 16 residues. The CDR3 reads CASSPRQGAFDVTQYF. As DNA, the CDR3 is TGTGCCAGCTCACCCCGACAGGGGGCCTTTGATGTGACCCAGTACTTC. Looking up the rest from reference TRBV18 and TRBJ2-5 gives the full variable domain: NAGVMQNPRHLVRRRGQEARLRCSPMKGHSHVYWYRQLPEEGLKFMVYLQKENIIDESGMPKERFSAEFPKEGPSILRIQQVVRGDSAAYFCASSPRQGAFDVTQYFGPGTRLLVL.

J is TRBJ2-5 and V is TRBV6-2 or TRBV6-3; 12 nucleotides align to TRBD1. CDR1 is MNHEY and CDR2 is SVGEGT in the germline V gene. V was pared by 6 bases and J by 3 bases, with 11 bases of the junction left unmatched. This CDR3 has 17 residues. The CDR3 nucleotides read TGTGCCAGCAGCTCGATCCGGGACAGGGGGCGAAAAGAGACCCAGTACTTC. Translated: CASSSIRDRGRKETQYF.

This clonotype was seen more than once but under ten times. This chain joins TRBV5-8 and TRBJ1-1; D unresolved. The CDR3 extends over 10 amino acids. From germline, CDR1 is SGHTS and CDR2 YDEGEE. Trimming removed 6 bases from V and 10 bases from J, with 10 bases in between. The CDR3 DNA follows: TGTGCCAGCATGAACTTGGGAGCTTTCTTT. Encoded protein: CASMNLGAFF.

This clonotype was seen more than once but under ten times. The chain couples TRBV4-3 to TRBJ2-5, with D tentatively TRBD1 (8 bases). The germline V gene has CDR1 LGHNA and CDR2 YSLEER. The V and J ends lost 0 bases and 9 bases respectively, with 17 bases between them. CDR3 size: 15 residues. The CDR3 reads CASSQELTGGRAQYF. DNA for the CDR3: TGCGCCAGCAGCCAAGAGCTTACAGGGGGGAGGGCCCAGTACTTC.

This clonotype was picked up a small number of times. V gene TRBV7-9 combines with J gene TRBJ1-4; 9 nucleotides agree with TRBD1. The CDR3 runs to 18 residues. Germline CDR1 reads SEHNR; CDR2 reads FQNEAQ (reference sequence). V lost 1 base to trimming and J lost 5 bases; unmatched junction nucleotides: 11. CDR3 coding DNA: TGTGCCAGCAGCTTAGACTGGAGGCCGGGACAGGGAAATGAAAAACTGTTTTTT. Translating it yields CASSLDWRPGQGNEKLFF.

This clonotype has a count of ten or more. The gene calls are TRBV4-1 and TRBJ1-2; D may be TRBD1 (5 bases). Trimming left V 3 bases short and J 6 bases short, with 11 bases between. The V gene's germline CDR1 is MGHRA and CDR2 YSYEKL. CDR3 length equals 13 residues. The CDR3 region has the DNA TGCGCCAGCAGCCAGAAATGGGGGGATGGCTACACCTTC. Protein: CASSQKWGDGYTF.

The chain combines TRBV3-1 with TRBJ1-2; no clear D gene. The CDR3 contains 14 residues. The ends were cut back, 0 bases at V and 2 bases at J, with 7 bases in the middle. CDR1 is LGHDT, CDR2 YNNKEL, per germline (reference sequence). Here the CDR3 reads CASSQDTENYGYTF. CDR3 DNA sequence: TGTGCCAGCAGCCAAGACACAGAAAACTATGGCTACACCTTC. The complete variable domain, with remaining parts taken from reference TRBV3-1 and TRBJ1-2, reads DTAVSQTPKYLVTQMGNDKSIKCEQNLGHDTMYWYKQDSKKFLKIMFSYNNKELIINETVPNRFSPKSPDKAHLNLHINSLELGDSAVYFCASSQDTENYGYTFGSGTRLTVV.

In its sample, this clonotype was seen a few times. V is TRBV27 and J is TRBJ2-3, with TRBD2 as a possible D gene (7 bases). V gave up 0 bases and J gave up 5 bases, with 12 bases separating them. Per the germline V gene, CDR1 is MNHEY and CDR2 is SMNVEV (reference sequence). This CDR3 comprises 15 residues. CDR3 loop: CASSLSPGGRDTQYF. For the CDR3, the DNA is TGTGCCAGCAGTTTATCCCCGGGGGGCCGAGATACGCAGTATTTT.

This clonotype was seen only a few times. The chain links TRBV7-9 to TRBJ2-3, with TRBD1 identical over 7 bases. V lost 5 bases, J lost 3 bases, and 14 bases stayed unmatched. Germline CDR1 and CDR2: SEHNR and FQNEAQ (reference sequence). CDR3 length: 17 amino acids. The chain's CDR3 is CASSVGSQGVSTDTQYF. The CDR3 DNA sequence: TGTGCCAGCAGCGTCGGATCCCAGGGGGTATCGACAGATACGCAGTATTTT.

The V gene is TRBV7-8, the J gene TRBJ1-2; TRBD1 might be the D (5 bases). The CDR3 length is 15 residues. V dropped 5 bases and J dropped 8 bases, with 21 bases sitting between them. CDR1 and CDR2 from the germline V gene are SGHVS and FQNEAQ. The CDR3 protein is CASSPRGGVYGGYTF. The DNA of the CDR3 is TGTGCCAGCAGCCCCCGAGGAGGGGTTTACGGGGGCTACACCTTC.

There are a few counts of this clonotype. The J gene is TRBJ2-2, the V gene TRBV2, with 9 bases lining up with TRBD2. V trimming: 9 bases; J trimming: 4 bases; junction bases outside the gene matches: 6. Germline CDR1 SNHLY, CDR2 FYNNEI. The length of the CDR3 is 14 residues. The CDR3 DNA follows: TGTGCCAGTACGACTAGCGGCTTCACCGGGGAGCTGTTTTTT. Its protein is CASTTSGFTGELFF.